This T cell receptor beta chain stems from a study of blood T cells in healthy people across ages. This CDR3 spans 13 amino acids. V was pared by 5 bases and J by 0 bases, with 4 bases of the junction left unmatched. Germline V CDR1 and CDR2: DFQATT, SNEGSKA (reference sequence). Using a J-beta primer mix together with a sample-barcoded 5' primer, a second PCR was run for roughly 7 to 12 cycles. TCRdb re-called the 5' RACE reads through MiXCR, storing one row per CDR3 protein. The sample carries under 800,000 distinct CDR3 sequences, more than 40% recorded once. In the case of this clonotype: Its target is unknown.

General observations from the study: Strongly correlated with naive T cell percentage was TCR beta diversity. In older individuals, TCR beta diversity per million T cells was lower, falling roughly linearly with age.

Each sample used at least 6.5 million PBMCs. V gene TRBV20-1 combines with J gene TRBJ2-7; the match to TRBD1 covers 7 bases. This sequence originates from an older woman in good health. What was sequenced was blood. CDR3 coding DNA: TGCAGTGCTTACCGGGACAGCTCCTACGAGCAGTACTTC. The encoded protein is CSAYRDSSYEQYF.